What follows are 11 T cell receptor beta chains derived from one specimen sequenced in a study of shared clonotypes between healthy human individuals (dated by TCRdb to the early 2020s). Library creation used the immunoSEQ multiplex PCR assay. TCRdb re-hosts the immuneACCESS table, in-frame sequences only. Its copies lack some clones; in the studies checked, an unresolved V gene accounts for under half of them, and the cause for the rest is not known. The sample has 500,000 or so clones on record, about 96% of them singletons. The ten biggest clones cover 0.05% to 0.08% of the sample. The sample consisted of naive CD4+ T cells sorted from blood. The sample's cell subset or site label is to be understood as: CD45RA+ positively selected. Receptors were obtained from a woman aged 25 to 39 in good health.

This chain uses TRBV27 with TRBJ2-1, with D perhaps TRBD1 or TRBD2 (5 bases each). This CDR3 is 16 amino acids long. V was clipped by 2 bases and J by 9 bases, with 20 bases between them. CDR1 MNHEY and CDR2 SMNVEV come from the germline V gene (reference sequence). CDR3 loop: CASSLNHPSRGREQFF. The CDR3 nucleotides read TGTGCCAGCAGTTTAAACCACCCTAGCCGGGGACGTGAGCAGTTCTTC.

The chain combines TRBV5-1 with TRBJ2-3, with D uncertain. The CDR3 runs to 12 residues. V gave up 5 bases and J gave up 2 bases, with 6 bases separating them. Germline CDR1 is SGHRS and CDR2 is YFSETQ. CDR3 sequence: CASRQSTDTQYF. CDR3 sequence (DNA): TGCGCCAGCAGACAGTCCACAGATACGCAGTATTTT.

V is TRBV10-3 and J is TRBJ1-3; D is uncertain. CDR3 length: 14 amino acids. CDR1 and CDR2 from the germline V gene are ENHRY and SYGVKD. Trimming shortened V by 3 bases and J by 5 bases, and 11 bases separated the two germline ends. The CDR3 nucleotides are TGTGCCATCAGTGATAGGGAGGTGAGAAACACCATATATTTT. Translating gives CAISDREVRNTIYF.

This clone occurred once. This chain joins TRBV6-1 and TRBJ2-1, with TRBD1 matching over 10 bases. Germline V gene data show CDR1 as MNHNS and CDR2 as SASEGT. J lost 4 bases, V lost 7 bases, and 4 bases had no gene match. This CDR3 is 14 amino acids long. The chain's CDR3 is CASTRTGGYNEQFF. The CDR3 DNA is TGTGCCAGCACCCGGACAGGGGGTTACAATGAGCAGTTCTTC.

The rearrangement uses TRBV11-2 and TRBJ2-1; 11 bases match TRBD2. V lost 3 bases and J lost 4; bases outside the gene matches: 8. Germline V gene sequence: CDR1 SGHAT, CDR2 FQNNGV. This CDR3 spans 17 amino acids. The CDR3 DNA reads as TGTGCCAGCAGCTTGGAATTTACTAGCGGGAGTTACAATGAGCAGTTCTTC. It encodes CASSLEFTSGSYNEQFF.

The V and J genes are TRBV4-1 and TRBJ2-7, with TRBD2 matching over 9 bases. Germline CDR1 is MGHRA and CDR2 is YSYEKL. Losses at the gene ends were 5 bases for V and 7 bases for J; bases not matched to a gene: 9. This CDR3 comprises 14 residues. The CDR3 sequence is CASSTAGTSSEQYF. CDR3 nucleotides: TGCGCCAGCAGCACTGCCGGGACTAGCAGTGAGCAGTACTTC.

A few counts support this clone. V is TRBV4-2 and J is TRBJ2-7; TRBD1 is a possible D gene (6 bases). The CDR3 runs to 13 residues. Germline CDR1 reads LGHNA; CDR2 reads YNFKEQ. V shed 2 bases and J shed 3 bases, with 8 bases lying between them. Here the CDR3 reads CASSQKDSYEQYF. For the CDR3, the DNA is TGTGCCAGCAGCCAAAAGGACAGCTACGAGCAGTACTTC.

This clone was found once. V usage is TRBV11-2 and J usage is TRBJ2-1; D is unclear. Germline loops: CDR1 SGHAT, CDR2 FQNNGV. The CDR3 spans 14 residues. The V end lost 1 base, the J end lost 5 bases, and 9 bases lay between the germline ends. Here the CDR3 DNA reads TGTGCCAGCAGCTTAGTGGGCATAGACAATGAGCAGTTCTTC. It encodes CASSLVGIDNEQFF.

The V and J genes are TRBV9 and TRBJ2-1; weak D call: TRBD1 (5 bases). V was cut by 4 bases and J by 3 bases, with 11 bases left in between. The CDR3 contains 14 residues. The V gene's germline CDR1 is SGDLS and CDR2 YYNGEE. This CDR3 is CASSNLRGYNEQFF. CDR3 DNA: TGTGCCAGCAGCAACCTAAGGGGCTACAATGAGCAGTTCTTC.

The CDR3 region has the DNA TGTGCCAGCAGTTTACTCCCCGGACAGGGCATCACTGAAGCTTTCTTT. This codes for CASSLLPGQGITEAFF. The V gene is TRBV27, the J gene TRBJ1-1; TRBD1 matches at 8 bases. J gave up 4 bases and V 2 bases, and 9 bases lay outside the gene matches. The CDR3 runs to 16 residues. From germline, CDR1 is MNHEY and CDR2 SMNVEV (reference sequence).

V gene TRBV5-1 combines with J gene TRBJ2-7, with 9 bases that match TRBD1. The CDR3 has 14 residues. CDR1 SGHRS and CDR2 YFSETQ come from the germline V gene. Trimming removed 4 bases from V and 3 bases from J; junction bases left unmatched: 5. DNA of the CDR3: TGCGCCAGCAGCGCAACAGGGGGCGGCTACGAGCAGTACTTC. Amino acid sequence: CASSATGGGYEQYF.